This TCR beta chain was sequenced for a study of T cell responses to AZD1222 COVID-19 vaccine. Points on this clone: The antigen remains unidentified.

Second-dose intervals of approximately 4 or approximately 12 weeks were pooled. Only in-frame clones appear in the TCRdb table, and some are missing; sequencing was by immunoSEQ multiplex PCR. The sample carries hundreds of thousands of clones, 85% to 95% recorded once. Findings of the study overall: Within unmutated variant regions lay the reported targets of nearly half of spike-specific TCRs. Spike-wide vaccine-associated CD4 TCRs dominated at 160-218 and 743-854. None of the repertoires were sampled until the peak T cell response had passed.

V lost 3 bases, J lost 5 bases, and 9 bases stayed unmatched. CDR1 and CDR2 (germline): LNHDA, SQIVND (reference sequence). The CDR3 has 16 residues. The chain links TRBV19 to TRBJ2-5; 10 nucleotides align to TRBD2. Sequencing used peripheral blood, obtained 28 days after the second AZD1222 dose. The clonotype was recovered from an adult who received the AZD1222 COVID-19 vaccine. The CDR3 nucleotides are TGTGCCAGTAGTATCGTAGCGGGGGGCCTACGGGAGACCCAGTACTTC. Translating it yields CASSIVAGGLRETQYF.